This entry lists 31 T cell receptor beta chains sequenced from one sample in a study of shared clonotypes between healthy human individuals. CD8 cells classed as naive were CD45RO-negative and positively selected for CCR7, excluding terminally differentiated effector memory CD45RA+ cells. Repertoires were generated with immunoSEQ multiplex PCR, while TCRdb's copy carries only in-frame clones and drops some. Of about 2.2 million clones listed, roughly 95% are singletons. Sequencing was done on a sample of naive CD8+ T cells from PBMCs. All receptors come from a man younger than 35 in good health. Some clones in this sample may be carry-over from other donors' samples.

The rearrangement uses TRBV11-2 and TRBJ2-1; 9 bases fit TRBD2. Germline lookup yields CDR1 SGHAT and CDR2 FQNNGV. The CDR3 covers 18 residues. The junction had 14 bases not matched to a gene; V was cut back by 5 bases and J by 3 bases. This chain's CDR3 is CASSPNLAREGRYNEQFF. Here the CDR3 DNA reads TGTGCCAGCAGCCCTAACCTGGCGCGGGAGGGCCGCTACAATGAGCAGTTCTTC.

This chain joins TRBV7-6 and TRBJ2-7; tentative D call: TRBD2 (5 bases). V lost 5 bases and J 2 bases, leaving 16 bases between the germline ends. The CDR3 consists of 15 residues. The germline CDR1 and CDR2 sequences are SGHVS and FNYEAQ. CDR3 nucleotide sequence: TGTGCCAGCAGCGCCTCCCTGGACGGGACCTACGAGCAGTACTTC. Its translation: CASSASLDGTYEQYF.

The chain has TRBV28 and TRBJ1-1; tentative D call: TRBD1 (5 bases). The CDR3 runs to 18 residues. CDR1 is MDHEN, CDR2 SYDVKM, per germline. V lost 0 bases to trimming and J lost 0 bases, with 17 bases between them. The CDR3: CASSLWGQVAVVNTEAFF. As DNA, the CDR3 is TGTGCCAGCAGTTTATGGGGGCAGGTCGCCGTGGTGAACACTGAAGCTTTCTTT. Based on the CDR3 plus reference TRBV28 and TRBJ1-1, the full variable domain is DVKVTQSSRYLVKRTGEKVFLECVQDMDHENMFWYRQDPGLGLRLIYFSYDVKMKEKGDIPEGYSVSREKKERFSLILESASTNQTSMYLCASSLWGQVAVVNTEAFFGQGTRLTVV.

The chain carries TRBV19 and TRBJ1-2; 8 bases map to TRBD1. The CDR3 length is 16 residues. Losses at the gene ends were 6 bases for V and 3 bases for J; bases not matched to a gene: 12. From germline, CDR1 is LNHDA and CDR2 SQIVND (reference sequence). The CDR3 region has the DNA TGTGCCAGTAGAACTCTCCGGGACAGGAAGGACTATGGCTACACCTTC. This encodes CASRTLRDRKDYGYTF.

The chain links TRBV7-9 to TRBJ2-7; the match to TRBD2 covers 10 bases. V was clipped by 6 bases and J by 7 bases; unmatched bases: 12. This CDR3 is 15 amino acids long. CDR1 and CDR2 (germline): SEHNR, FQNEAQ (reference sequence). The CDR3 region has the DNA TGTGCCAGCAGTTTACTAGCGGGACCCCCGGGGGAGCAGTACTTC. Translation gives CASSLLAGPPGEQYF.

The V and J genes are TRBV27 and TRBJ1-4; D gene uncertain. The CDR3 covers 13 residues. Germline V CDR1 and CDR2: MNHEY, SMNVEV (reference sequence). V dropped 4 bases and J dropped 7 bases, with 10 bases sitting between them. DNA of the CDR3: TGTGCCAGCAGTTCGCTGCGGGGTGAAAAACTGTTTTTT. It specifies CASSSLRGEKLFF.

V and J are TRBV7-9 and TRBJ2-1, with no clear D. The CDR3 runs 13 residues. V was trimmed by 5 bases and J by 9 bases, leaving 14 bases between them. Germline V CDR1 and CDR2: SEHNR, FQNEAQ (reference sequence). DNA of the CDR3: TGTGCCAGCAGCATGGCGCTAGGGATTGAGCAGTTCTTC. Its translation is CASSMALGIEQFF.

This rearrangement joins TRBV19 to TRBJ2-7; 10 positions match TRBD1. The junction had 3 bases not matched to a gene; V was cut back by 8 bases and J by 2 bases. CDR3 length equals 13 residues. CDR1 and CDR2 (germline): LNHDA, SQIVND (reference sequence). The CDR3 is CASAGTGAYEQYF. The DNA for the CDR3 is TGTGCCAGTGCCGGGACAGGGGCCTACGAGCAGTACTTC.

This chain links TRBV9 with TRBJ1-2; TRBD1 matches at 9 bases. CDR3 length: 18 residues. Trimming removed 3 bases from V and 4 bases from J; junction bases left unmatched: 16. Germline lookup yields CDR1 SGDLS and CDR2 YYNGEE. The CDR3 here is CASSASILRDRVSYGYTF. The CDR3 DNA reads as TGTGCCAGCAGCGCATCGATCCTCCGGGACAGGGTATCCTATGGCTACACCTTC.

The chain is built from TRBV30 and TRBJ2-7, with TRBD2 identical over 15 bases. Germline CDR1 is GTSNPN and CDR2 is SVGIG (reference sequence). The ends lost 5 bases at V and 1 base at J; junction bases unmatched: 6. This CDR3 contains 16 residues. The CDR3: CAWGGLAGGFSYEQYF. The CDR3 nucleotides read TGTGCCTGGGGGGGACTAGCGGGAGGCTTTTCCTACGAGCAGTACTTC.

There are a few counts of this clone. The chain carries TRBV5-1 and TRBJ1-1; TRBD1 is a possible D gene (6 bases). CDR3 length: 16 amino acids. Deletions cut 4 bases from V and 1 base from J, with 17 bases between. Germline V gene lookup returns CDR1 SGHRS and CDR2 YFSETQ. The CDR3 region is CASSRSYRVENTEAFF. The CDR3 nucleotides are TGCGCCAGCAGCCGGTCCTACAGGGTAGAGAACACTGAAGCTTTCTTT.

This clone appeared a few times. The chain recombines TRBV15 with TRBJ2-2; D is unresolved. V gave up 1 base and J gave up 7 bases, with 13 bases separating them. The CDR3 is 15 residues long. Germline assignment: CDR1 LNHNV and CDR2 YYDKDF (reference sequence). The CDR3 loop reads CATSRGLGLSGELFF. The CDR3 coding sequence is TGTGCCACCAGCAGAGGGCTAGGATTGAGCGGGGAGCTGTTTTTT.

V is TRBV7-9 and J is TRBJ2-1; TRBD2 is a possible D gene (6 bases). Germline lookup yields CDR1 SEHNR and CDR2 FQNEAQ (reference sequence). The CDR3 has 15 residues. V was clipped by 5 bases and J by 4 bases, with 15 bases between them. CDR3 region: CASSVGSGQYNEQFF. CDR3 nucleotide sequence: TGTGCCAGCAGCGTCGGGAGCGGACAATACAATGAGCAGTTCTTC.

The chain carries TRBV28 and TRBJ2-2, with a weak D call TRBD1 (6 bases). The V end lost 6 bases, the J end lost 6 bases, and 11 bases lay between the germline ends. CDR1 is MDHEN, CDR2 SYDVKM, per germline. CDR3 length: 13 residues. The CDR3 coding sequence is TGTGCCAGCAGGACACAGGGCCCCGGGGAGCTGTTTTTT. Translation gives CASRTQGPGELFF.

This chain joins TRBV27 and TRBJ1-2, with D possibly being TRBD1 (6 bases). V lost 2 bases and J 4 bases, leaving 14 bases between the germline ends. Looked up from germline, CDR1 is MNHEY and CDR2 is SMNVEV (reference sequence). CDR3 length: 15 residues. The CDR3 spells CASSLGGAGIYGYTF. CDR3 sequence (DNA): TGTGCCAGCAGTTTAGGGGGCGCCGGAATCTATGGCTACACCTTC.

V usage is TRBV7-9 and J usage is TRBJ1-1; the match to TRBD1 covers 7 bases. V lost 3 bases to trimming and J lost 5 bases; unmatched junction nucleotides: 9. The CDR3 has 15 residues. Germline loops: CDR1 SEHNR, CDR2 FQNEAQ (reference sequence). This chain's CDR3 is CASSFNRGRGTEAFF. CDR3 nucleotides: TGTGCCAGCAGCTTTAACAGGGGAAGAGGGACTGAAGCTTTCTTT.

The genes are TRBV7-3 and TRBJ2-6, with D possibly being TRBD2 (6 bases). V lost 3 bases, J lost 1 base, and 10 bases lay in between. This CDR3 has 16 amino acids. Germline CDR1 and CDR2: SGHTA and FQGTGA. The CDR3 region has the DNA TGTGCCAGCAGCTTCTGGGCGGGGTCTGGGGCCAACGTCCTGACTTTC. Its protein product is CASSFWAGSGANVLTF. Variable domain in full (rest from reference TRBV7-3 and TRBJ2-6): GAGVSQTPSNKVTEKGKYVELRCDPISGHTALYWYRQSLGQGPEFLIYFQGTGAADDSGLPNDRFFAVRPEGSVSTLKIQRTERGDSAVYLCASSFWAGSGANVLTFGAGSRLTVL.

About this clone: Within the sample, other DNA sequences also encode this same CDR3. The chain uses TRBV9 and TRBJ2-2, with 8 nucleotides matching TRBD1. Trimming removed 6 bases from V and 5 bases from J; junction bases left unmatched: 3. The CDR3 sequence is 13 residues long. Germline V gene data show CDR1 as SGDLS and CDR2 as YYNGEE. For the CDR3, the DNA is TGTGCCAGCACCCGGACAGGGACCGGGGAGCTGTTTTTT. Its protein product is CASTRTGTGELFF.

V usage is TRBV11-2 and J usage is TRBJ2-7; 9 bases map to TRBD1. Unmatched junction bases numbered 10, after V lost 3 bases and J lost 4 bases. The length of the CDR3 is 16 residues. Germline-derived CDR1 and CDR2 are SGHAT and FQNNGV. CDR3 nucleotide sequence: TGTGCCAGCAGCTTGCCGCGACAGGGGGAGAGGTACGAGCAGTACTTC. Amino acids: CASSLPRQGERYEQYF. Based on the CDR3 plus reference TRBV11-2 and TRBJ2-7, the full variable domain is EAGVAQSPRYKIIEKRQSVAFWCNPISGHATLYWYQQILGQGPKLLIQFQNNGVVDDSQLPKDRFSAERLKGVDSTLKIQPAKLEDSAVYLCASSLPRQGERYEQYFGPGTRLTVT.

The rearrangement links TRBV15 to TRBJ2-7, with unresolved D. CDR1 is LNHNV, CDR2 YYDKDF, per germline (reference sequence). The CDR3 is made up of 15 amino acids. V was trimmed by 1 base and J by 0 bases, leaving 10 bases between them. CDR3 amino acids: CATSRGTLNSYEQYF. The CDR3 nucleotides read TGTGCCACCAGCAGAGGTACATTAAACTCCTACGAGCAGTACTTC.

This clone was observed a single time. The chain is built from TRBV6-5 and TRBJ2-7; possibly TRBD2 for D (5 bases). The V gene lost 6 bases and the J gene lost 3 bases, with 6 bases spanning the gap. The CDR3 has 11 residues. Germline lookup yields CDR1 MNHEY and CDR2 SVGAGI. The CDR3 here is CASSAGYEQYF. The CDR3 DNA follows: TGTGCCAGCAGCGCGGGCTACGAGCAGTACTTC.

CDR3 coding DNA: TGTGCCAGCAGTTCCCCCTCCTACGAGCAGTACTTC. The encoded protein is CASSSPSYEQYF. The chain links TRBV2 to TRBJ2-7; D is uncertain. The CDR3 is made up of 12 amino acids. The germline CDR1 and CDR2 sequences are SNHLY and FYNNEI. V shed 5 bases and J shed 0 bases, with 5 bases lying between them.

This chain joins TRBV27 and TRBJ2-1; a weak D match, TRBD2 (5 bases). Trimming cost V 5 bases and J 9 bases, with 23 bases left between them. The CDR3 is made up of 16 amino acids. Germline CDR1 and CDR2: MNHEY and SMNVEV (reference sequence). The CDR3, as DNA: TGTGCCAGCAGTCCCCGGCCTTACCTTGCGGCGGGTGAGCAGTTCTTC. This sequence encodes CASSPRPYLAAGEQFF.

The chain combines TRBV4-2 with TRBJ2-1; 8 nucleotides match TRBD1. The CDR3 contains 19 residues. Germline V CDR1 and CDR2: LGHNA, YNFKEQ. V shed 0 bases, J shed 10 bases, and the junction held 20 bases outside the gene matches. In DNA, the CDR3 is TGTGCCAGCAGCCAAGAGGTAGCAGTAGGGACAGGAGGATATCGCGAGCAGTTCTTC. This gives the protein CASSQEVAVGTGGYREQFF.

V gene TRBV11-2 combines with J gene TRBJ2-1; 7 bases fit TRBD1. V was clipped by 4 bases and J by 5 bases; unmatched bases: 2. The V gene's germline CDR1 is SGHAT and CDR2 FQNNGV. The length of the CDR3 is 13 residues. Written as DNA, the CDR3 is TGTGCCAGCAGCTCCCAGGGGGACAATGAGCAGTTCTTC. This sequence encodes CASSSQGDNEQFF.

Worth noting for this clone: Within the sample, other DNA sequences also encode this same CDR3. The chain links TRBV7-9 to TRBJ2-1, with D perhaps TRBD2 (5 bases). Trimming removed 1 base at V and 0 bases at J, with 10 bases between. The CDR3 is 16 amino acids. Germline CDR1 and CDR2: SEHNR and FQNEAQ (reference sequence). The CDR3 sequence: CASSLESGSSYNEQFF. In DNA, the CDR3 is TGTGCCAGCAGCTTAGAAAGCGGCTCCTCCTACAATGAGCAGTTCTTC.

The rearrangement joins TRBV27 to TRBJ2-7, with D tentatively TRBD2 (6 bases). The V and J ends lost 3 bases and 1 base respectively, with 16 bases between them. The CDR3 has 16 amino acids. The germline CDR1 and CDR2 sequences are MNHEY and SMNVEV (reference sequence). DNA of the CDR3: TGTGCCAGCAGTTTCTCGATGGGGACTTATTCCTACGAGCAGTACTTC. This sequence encodes CASSFSMGTYSYEQYF.

This sequence joins TRBV11-2 and TRBJ2-7; no clear D. CDR3 length equals 13 residues. Germline CDR1 is SGHAT and CDR2 is FQNNGV. V lost 5 bases and J 6 bases, leaving 14 bases between the germline ends. DNA of the CDR3: TGTGCCAGCAGCGAACGACCGGTGATCGAGCAGTACTTC. Its protein is CASSERPVIEQYF.

This clone appeared once. The chain combines TRBV28 with TRBJ1-1, with D perhaps matching TRBD1 (5 bases). Trimming left V 6 bases short and J 4 bases short, with 18 bases between. The CDR3 totals 15 residues. CDR1 and CDR2 (germline): MDHEN, SYDVKM. The CDR3 loop is CASRAGRRVRTEAFF. CDR3 DNA: TGTGCCAGCAGGGCAGGGAGAAGGGTGCGCACTGAAGCTTTCTTT.

In its sample, this clone was seen once. The CDR3 reads CASSVAVASEQYF. The DNA for the CDR3 is TGTGCCAGCAGCGTAGCGGTGGCAAGTGAGCAGTACTTC. The chain links TRBV9 to TRBJ2-7; D remains ambiguous. Germline CDR1 and CDR2: SGDLS and YYNGEE. The CDR3 covers 13 residues. Trimming removed 0 bases at V and 7 bases at J, with 11 bases between. The variable domain in full, completed from reference TRBV9 and TRBJ2-7, reads DSGVTQTPKHLITATGQRVTLRCSPRSGDLSVYWYQQSLDQGLQFLIQYYNGEERAKGNILERFSAQQFPDLHSELNLSSLELGDSALYFCASSVAVASEQYFGPGTRLTVT.

V usage is TRBV13 and J usage is TRBJ2-7; 8 bases match TRBD1. This CDR3 is 15 amino acids long. Per the germline V gene, CDR1 is PRHDT and CDR2 is FYEKMQ (reference sequence). V trimming: 4 bases; J trimming: 0 bases; junction bases outside the gene matches: 5. The CDR3 DNA sequence: TGTGCCAGCAGCTCCAGGACAGGGAGCTCCTACGAGCAGTACTTC. Its translation is CASSSRTGSSYEQYF.